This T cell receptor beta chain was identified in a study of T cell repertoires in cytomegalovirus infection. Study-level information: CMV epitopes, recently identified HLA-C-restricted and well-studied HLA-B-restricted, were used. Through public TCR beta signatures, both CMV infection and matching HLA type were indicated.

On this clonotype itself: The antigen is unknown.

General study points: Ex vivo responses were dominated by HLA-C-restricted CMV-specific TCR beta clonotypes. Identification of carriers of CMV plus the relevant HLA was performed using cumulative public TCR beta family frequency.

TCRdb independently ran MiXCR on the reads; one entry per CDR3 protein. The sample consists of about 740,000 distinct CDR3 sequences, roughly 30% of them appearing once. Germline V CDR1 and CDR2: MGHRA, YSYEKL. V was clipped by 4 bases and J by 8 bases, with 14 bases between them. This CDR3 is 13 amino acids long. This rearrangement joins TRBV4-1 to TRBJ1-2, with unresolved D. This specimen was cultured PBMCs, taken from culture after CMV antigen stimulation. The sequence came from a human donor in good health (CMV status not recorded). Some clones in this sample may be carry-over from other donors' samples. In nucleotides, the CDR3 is TGCGCCAGCAGCCCACCGATTTGGGCAGGCTACACCTTC. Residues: CASSPPIWAGYTF.